The source of this TCR beta chain is a study of blood T cell repertoires in COVID-19. The CDR3 is 15 amino acids. The V gene lost 3 bases and the J gene lost 6 bases, with 18 bases spanning the gap. The germline gives CDR1 GTSNPN, CDR2 SVGIG (reference sequence). Profiling relied on immunoSEQ multiplex PCR, and the TCRdb table lists in-frame clones only, not all of them. Of 250,000 to 300,000 clones in the sample, about 90% are singletons; the top ten hold 10% to 12%. Sequencing was carried out using peripheral blood. The source of this sequence is a woman in her twenties or thirties with COVID-19, enrolled during active disease. The chain combines TRBV30 with TRBJ1-5; maybe TRBD1 (6 bases). The CDR3 DNA sequence: TGTGCCTGGAGCCCTTTTGGGGGGGGGCGTCAGCCCCAGCATTTT. It is translated as CAWSPFGGGRQPQHF.